Sequencing of this T cell receptor beta chain was carried out in a study of siplizumab effects on memory and regulatory T cells. Broader study findings: In the presence of siplizumab, alloreactive sequences traceable to unstimulated CD4+ memory cells were significantly reduced.

Germline values: CDR1 MDHEN, CDR2 SYDVKM. The CDR3 is 14 amino acids. J gave up 9 bases and V 6 bases, and 13 bases lay outside the gene matches. The mixed lymphocyte reaction cells were grown together in coculture at 37°C for less than seven days. Assay: immunoSEQ multiplex PCR; the TCRdb copy retains only in-frame clones and omits some. Of 13,000 to 15,000 clones in the sample, approximately 46% are singletons; the top ten hold approximately 8%. This clone has just a few counts. Its antigen is as yet unknown. The specimen was CFSE-low (dividing) CD4+ T cells sorted from an allogeneic mixed lymphocyte reaction. This rearrangement joins TRBV28 to TRBJ2-7; the match to TRBD1 covers 8 bases. This clonotype was sampled from a human donor in good health; the cells came from an allogeneic mixed lymphocyte reaction. Some clones in this sample may be carry-over from other donors' samples. In nucleotides, the CDR3 is TGTGCCAGCAGCCTCCGGGGACAGGTTGAAGGGCAGTACTTC. It encodes CASSLRGQVEGQYF.